This TCR beta chain was identified in a study of blood T cell repertoires in COVID-19. Across the whole study: COVID-19 samples, acute and convalescent, were from the United States, Italy and Spain.

As handled by the study authors: Using reference gene primer amplification, nucleated cell counts were estimated. Produced via immunoSEQ multiplex PCR; TCRdb's table is partial and in-frame only. V and J calls and clone size are as listed in that table; D and trimming were resolved from the DNA. The data contain 300,000 to 400,000 clones, roughly 90% of them seen just once; the ten biggest clones take up approximately 10%. Germline V lookup: CDR1 LGHNA, CDR2 YNFKEQ. The V end was cut by 1 base, the J end by 2 bases, with 12 bases between. This CDR3 has 15 amino acids. Followed over time, Seattle patients had been enrolled while infection was active.

Input material: peripheral blood. This clonotype was obtained from a man aged 30 to 45 with COVID-19, enrolled during active disease. The chain has TRBV4-2 and TRBJ2-7, with D tentatively TRBD1 (6 bases). In nucleotides, the CDR3 is TGTGCCAGCAGCCAAGCGGACAGTCGTACCTACGAGCAGTACTTC. This encodes CASSQADSRTYEQYF.